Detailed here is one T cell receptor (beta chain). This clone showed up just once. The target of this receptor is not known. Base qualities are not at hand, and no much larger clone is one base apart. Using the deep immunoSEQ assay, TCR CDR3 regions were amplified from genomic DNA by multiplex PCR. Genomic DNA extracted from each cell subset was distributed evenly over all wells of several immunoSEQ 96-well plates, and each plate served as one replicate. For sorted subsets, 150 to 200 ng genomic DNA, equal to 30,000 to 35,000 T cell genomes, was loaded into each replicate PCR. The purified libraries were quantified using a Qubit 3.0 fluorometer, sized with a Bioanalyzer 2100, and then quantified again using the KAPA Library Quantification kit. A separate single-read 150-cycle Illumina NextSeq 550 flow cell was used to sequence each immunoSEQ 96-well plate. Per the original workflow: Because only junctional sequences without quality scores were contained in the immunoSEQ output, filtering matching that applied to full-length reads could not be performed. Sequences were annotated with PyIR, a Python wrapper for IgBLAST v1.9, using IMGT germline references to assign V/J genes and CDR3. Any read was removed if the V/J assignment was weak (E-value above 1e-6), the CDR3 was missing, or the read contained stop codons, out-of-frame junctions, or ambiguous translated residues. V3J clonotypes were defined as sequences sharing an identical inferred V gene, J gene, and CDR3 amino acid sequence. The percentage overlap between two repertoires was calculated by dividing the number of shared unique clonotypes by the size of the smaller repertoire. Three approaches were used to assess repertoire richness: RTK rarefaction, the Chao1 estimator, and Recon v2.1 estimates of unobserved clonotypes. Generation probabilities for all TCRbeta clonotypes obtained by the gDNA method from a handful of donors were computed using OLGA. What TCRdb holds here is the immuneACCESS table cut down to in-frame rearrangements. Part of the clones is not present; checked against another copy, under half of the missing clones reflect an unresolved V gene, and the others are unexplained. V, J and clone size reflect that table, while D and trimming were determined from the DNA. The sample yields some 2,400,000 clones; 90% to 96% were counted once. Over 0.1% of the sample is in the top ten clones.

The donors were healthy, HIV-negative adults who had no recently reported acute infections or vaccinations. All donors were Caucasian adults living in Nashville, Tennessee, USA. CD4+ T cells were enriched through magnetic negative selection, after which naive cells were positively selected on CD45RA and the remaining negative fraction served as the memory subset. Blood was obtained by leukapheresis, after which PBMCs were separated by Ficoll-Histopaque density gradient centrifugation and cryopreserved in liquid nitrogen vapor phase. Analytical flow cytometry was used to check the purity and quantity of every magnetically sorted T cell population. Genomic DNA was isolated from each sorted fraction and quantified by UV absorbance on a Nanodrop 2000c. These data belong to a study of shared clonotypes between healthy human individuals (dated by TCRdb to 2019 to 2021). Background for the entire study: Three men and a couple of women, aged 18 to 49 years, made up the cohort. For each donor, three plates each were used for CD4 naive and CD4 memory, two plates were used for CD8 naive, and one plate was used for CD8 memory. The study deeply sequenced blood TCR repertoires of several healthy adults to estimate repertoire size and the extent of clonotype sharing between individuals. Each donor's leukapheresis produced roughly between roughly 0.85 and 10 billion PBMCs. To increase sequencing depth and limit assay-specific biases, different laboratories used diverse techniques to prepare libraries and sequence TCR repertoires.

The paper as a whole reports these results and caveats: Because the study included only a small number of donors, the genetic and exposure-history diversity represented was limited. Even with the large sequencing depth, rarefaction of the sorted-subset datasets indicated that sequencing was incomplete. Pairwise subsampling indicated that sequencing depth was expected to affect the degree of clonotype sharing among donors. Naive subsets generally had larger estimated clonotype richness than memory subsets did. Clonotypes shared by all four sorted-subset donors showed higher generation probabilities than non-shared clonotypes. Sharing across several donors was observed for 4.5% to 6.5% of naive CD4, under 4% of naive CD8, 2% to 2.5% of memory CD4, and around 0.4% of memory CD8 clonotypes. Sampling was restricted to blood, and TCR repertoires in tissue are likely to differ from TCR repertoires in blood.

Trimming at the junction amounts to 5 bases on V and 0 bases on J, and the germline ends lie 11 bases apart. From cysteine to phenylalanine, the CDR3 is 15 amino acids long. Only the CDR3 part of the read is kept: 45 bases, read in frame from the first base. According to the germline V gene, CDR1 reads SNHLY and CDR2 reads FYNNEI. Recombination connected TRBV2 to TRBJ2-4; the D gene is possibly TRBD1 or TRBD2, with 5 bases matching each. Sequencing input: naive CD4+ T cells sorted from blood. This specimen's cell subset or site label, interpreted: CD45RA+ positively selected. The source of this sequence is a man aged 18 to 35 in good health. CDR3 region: CASSRDGLAKNIQYF. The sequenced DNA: TGTGCCAGCAGTCGGGACGGCTTAGCCAAAAACATTCAGTACTTC. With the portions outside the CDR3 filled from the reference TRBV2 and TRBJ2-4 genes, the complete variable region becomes EPEVTQTPSHQVTQMGQEVILRCVPISNHLYFYWYRQILGQKVEFLVSFYNNEISEKSEIFDDQFSVERPDGSNFTLKIRSTKLEDSAMYFCASSRDGLAKNIQYFGAGTRLSVL.